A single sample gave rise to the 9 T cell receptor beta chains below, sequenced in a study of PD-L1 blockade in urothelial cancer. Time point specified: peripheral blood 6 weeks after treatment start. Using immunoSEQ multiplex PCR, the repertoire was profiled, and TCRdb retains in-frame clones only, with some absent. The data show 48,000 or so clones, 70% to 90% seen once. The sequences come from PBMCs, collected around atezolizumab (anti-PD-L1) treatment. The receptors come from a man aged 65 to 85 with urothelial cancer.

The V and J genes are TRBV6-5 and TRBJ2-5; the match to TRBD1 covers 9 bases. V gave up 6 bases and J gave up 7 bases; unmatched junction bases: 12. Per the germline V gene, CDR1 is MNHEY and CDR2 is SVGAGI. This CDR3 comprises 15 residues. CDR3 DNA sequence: TGTGCCAGCAGACCGGGACAGGGTAATGGTGCGACCCAGTACTTC. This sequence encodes CASRPGQGNGATQYF.

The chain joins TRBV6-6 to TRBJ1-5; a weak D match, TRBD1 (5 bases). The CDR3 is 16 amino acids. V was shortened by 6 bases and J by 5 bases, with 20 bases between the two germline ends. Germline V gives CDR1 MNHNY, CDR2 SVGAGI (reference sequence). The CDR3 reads CASRRGTGRFYQPQHF. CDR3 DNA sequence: TGTGCCAGCAGACGCGGGACGGGACGGTTCTATCAGCCCCAGCATTTT.

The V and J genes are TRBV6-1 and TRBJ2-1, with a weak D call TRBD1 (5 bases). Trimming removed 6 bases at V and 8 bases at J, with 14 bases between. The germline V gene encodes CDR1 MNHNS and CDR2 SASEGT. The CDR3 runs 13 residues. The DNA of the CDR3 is TGTGCCAGCAGACCCCAGGGTCGGGATGAGCAGTTCTTC. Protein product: CASRPQGRDEQFF.

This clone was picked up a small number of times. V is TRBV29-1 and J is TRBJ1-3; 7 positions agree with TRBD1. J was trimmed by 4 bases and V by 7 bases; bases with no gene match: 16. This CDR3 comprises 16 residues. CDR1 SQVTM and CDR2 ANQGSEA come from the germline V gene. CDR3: CSARTHRQGTGNTIYF. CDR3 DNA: TGCAGCGCTAGGACCCACAGACAGGGTACCGGAAACACCATATATTTT.

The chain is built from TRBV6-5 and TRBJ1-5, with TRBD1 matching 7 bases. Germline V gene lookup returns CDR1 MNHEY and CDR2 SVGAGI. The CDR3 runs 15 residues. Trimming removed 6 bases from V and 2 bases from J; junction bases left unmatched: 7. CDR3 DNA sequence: TGTGCCAGCAGGCCTTCAGGGGGAGGCAATCAGCCCCAGCATTTT. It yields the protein CASRPSGGGNQPQHF.

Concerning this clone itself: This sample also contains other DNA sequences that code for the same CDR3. In nucleotides, the CDR3 is TGCGCCAGCAGCTTGAGCCCTAGTGCGAACACCGGGGAGCTGTTTTTT. It translates to CASSLSPSANTGELFF. The chain joins TRBV5-1 to TRBJ2-2; no definite D call. V lost 1 base and J 0 bases, leaving 10 bases between the germline ends. The CDR3 totals 16 residues. Germline V CDR1 and CDR2: SGHRS, YFSETQ.

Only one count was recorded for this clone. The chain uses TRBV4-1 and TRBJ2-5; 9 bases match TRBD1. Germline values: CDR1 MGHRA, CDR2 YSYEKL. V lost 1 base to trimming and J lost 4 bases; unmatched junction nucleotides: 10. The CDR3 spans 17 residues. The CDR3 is CASSQALGTGKGETQYF. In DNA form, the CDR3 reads TGCGCCAGCAGCCAAGCCCTTGGGACAGGGAAGGGAGAGACCCAGTACTTC.

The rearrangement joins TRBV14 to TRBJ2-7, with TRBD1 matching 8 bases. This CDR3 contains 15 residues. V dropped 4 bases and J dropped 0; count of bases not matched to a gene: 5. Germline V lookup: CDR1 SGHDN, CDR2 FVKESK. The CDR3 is CASSPGQGFSYEQYF. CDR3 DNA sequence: TGTGCCAGCAGCCCAGGACAGGGATTCTCCTACGAGCAGTACTTC.

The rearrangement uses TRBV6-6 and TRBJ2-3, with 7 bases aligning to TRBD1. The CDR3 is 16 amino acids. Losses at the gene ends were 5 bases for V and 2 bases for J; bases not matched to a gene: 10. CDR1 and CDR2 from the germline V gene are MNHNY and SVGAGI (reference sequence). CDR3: CASSPRTGPDTDTQYF. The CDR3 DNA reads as TGTGCCAGCAGTCCTAGGACAGGCCCGGACACAGATACGCAGTATTTT.